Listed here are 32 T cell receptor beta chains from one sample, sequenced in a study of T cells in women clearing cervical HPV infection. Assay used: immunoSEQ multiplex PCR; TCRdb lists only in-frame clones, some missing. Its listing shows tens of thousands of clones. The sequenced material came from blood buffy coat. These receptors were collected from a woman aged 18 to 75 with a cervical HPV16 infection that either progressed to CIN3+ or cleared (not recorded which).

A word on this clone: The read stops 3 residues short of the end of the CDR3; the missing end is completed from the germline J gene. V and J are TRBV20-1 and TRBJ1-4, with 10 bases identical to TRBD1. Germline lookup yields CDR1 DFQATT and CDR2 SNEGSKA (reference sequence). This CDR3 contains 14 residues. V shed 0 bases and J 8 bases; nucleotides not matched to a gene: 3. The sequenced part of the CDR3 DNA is TGCAGTGCTAGAGATGGGGGACAGGGGGAAAAA. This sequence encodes CSARDGGQGEK. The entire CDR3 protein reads CSARDGGQGEKLFF.

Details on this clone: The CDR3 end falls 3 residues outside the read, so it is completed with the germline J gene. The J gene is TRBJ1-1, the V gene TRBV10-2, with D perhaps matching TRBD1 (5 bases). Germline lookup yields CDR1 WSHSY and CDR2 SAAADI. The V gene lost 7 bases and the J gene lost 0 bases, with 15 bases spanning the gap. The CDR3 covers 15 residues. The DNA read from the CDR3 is TGCGCCAGCACAGAACCTGGGGCCCTGAACACTGAA. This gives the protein CASTEPGALNTE. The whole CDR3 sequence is CASTEPGALNTEAFF.

Partial CDR3 DNA: TGTGCCAGCAGCTTAGAGGTAGCAGGGACAGATACG. Amino acid sequence: CASSLEVAGTDT. The complete CDR3 sequence is CASSLEVAGTDTQYF. The chain is built from TRBV7-6 and TRBJ2-3; possible D gene TRBD1, 5 bases. The CDR3 goes on 3 residues after the read ends, and that part is filled in from the germline J gene. V lost 1 base and J lost 3, with 11 bases in between. Germline-derived CDR1 and CDR2 are SGHVS and FNYEAQ. CDR3 size: 15 residues. Complete variable domain (other parts from reference TRBV7-6 and TRBJ2-3): GAGVSQSPRYKVTKRGQDVALRCDPISGHVSLYWYRQALGQGPEFLTYFNYEAQQDKSGLPNDRFSAERPEGSISTLTIQRTEQRDSAMYRCASSLEVAGTDTQYFGPGTRLTVL.

The chain's CDR3 is CASGTSTDTQYF. The covered CDR3 bases are TGTGCCTCCGGGACTTCCACAGATACG. The chain uses TRBV28 and TRBJ2-3, with D maybe TRBD2 (6 bases). The read ends 3 residues early relative to the CDR3; the germline J gene fills the gap. Trimming pared 11 bases from V and 2 bases from J, leaving 11 bases between. CDR3 length: 12 residues. Germline V gene data show CDR1 as MDHEN and CDR2 as SYDVKM.

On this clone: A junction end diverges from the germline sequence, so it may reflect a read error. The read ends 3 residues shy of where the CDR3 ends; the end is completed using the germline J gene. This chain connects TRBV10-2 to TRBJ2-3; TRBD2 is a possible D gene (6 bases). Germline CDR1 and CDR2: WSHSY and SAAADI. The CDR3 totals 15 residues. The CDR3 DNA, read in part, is TGCTCCAGCAGTGAGTCCTCGGGGGGCACAGATACG. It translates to CSSSESSGGTDT. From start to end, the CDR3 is CSSSESSGGTDTQYF.

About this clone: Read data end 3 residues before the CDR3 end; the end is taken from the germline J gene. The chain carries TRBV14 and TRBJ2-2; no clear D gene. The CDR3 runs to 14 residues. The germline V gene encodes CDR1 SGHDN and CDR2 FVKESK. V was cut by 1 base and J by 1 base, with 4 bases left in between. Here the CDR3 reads CASSQAVNTGELFF. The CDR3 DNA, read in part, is TGTGCCAGCAGCCAAGCGGTGAACACCGGGGAG.

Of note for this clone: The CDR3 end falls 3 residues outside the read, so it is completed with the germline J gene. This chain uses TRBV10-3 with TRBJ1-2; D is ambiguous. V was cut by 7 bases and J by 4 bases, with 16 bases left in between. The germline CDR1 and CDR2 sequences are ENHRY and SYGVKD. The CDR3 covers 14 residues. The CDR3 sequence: CAITTPDEGYGYTF. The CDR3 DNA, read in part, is TGTGCCATCACAACCCCCGATGAAGGCTATGGC.

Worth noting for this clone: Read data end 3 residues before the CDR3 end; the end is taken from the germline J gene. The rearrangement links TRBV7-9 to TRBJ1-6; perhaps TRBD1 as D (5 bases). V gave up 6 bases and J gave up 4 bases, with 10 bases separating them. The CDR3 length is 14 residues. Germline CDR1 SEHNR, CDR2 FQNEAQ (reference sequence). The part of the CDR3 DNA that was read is TGTGCCAGCAGGTGGGGCGAATATAATTCACCC. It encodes CASRWGEYNSP. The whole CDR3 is CASRWGEYNSPLHF.

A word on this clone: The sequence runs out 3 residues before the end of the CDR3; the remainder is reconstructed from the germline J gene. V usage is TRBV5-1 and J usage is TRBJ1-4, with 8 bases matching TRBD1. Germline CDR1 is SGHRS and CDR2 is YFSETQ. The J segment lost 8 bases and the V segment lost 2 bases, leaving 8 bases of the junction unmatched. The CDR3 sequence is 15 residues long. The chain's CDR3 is CASSLTTGVGEKLFF. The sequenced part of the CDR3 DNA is TGCGCCAGCAGCTTAACGACAGGGGTTGGGGAAAAA.

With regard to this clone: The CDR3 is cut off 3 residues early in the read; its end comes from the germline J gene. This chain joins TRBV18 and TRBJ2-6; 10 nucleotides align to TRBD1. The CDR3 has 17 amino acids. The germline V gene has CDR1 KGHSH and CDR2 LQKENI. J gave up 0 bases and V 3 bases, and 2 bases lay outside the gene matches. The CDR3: CASSPRQGASGANVLTF. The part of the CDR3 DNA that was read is TGTGCCAGCTCACCCCGACAGGGGGCCTCTGGGGCCAACGTC.

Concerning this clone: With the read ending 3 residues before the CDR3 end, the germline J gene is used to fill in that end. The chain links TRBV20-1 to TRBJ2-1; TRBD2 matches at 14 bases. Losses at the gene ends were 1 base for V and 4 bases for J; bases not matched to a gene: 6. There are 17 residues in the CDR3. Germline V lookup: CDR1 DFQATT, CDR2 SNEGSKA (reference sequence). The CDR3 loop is CSARVTSGGAKYNEQFF. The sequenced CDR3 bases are TGCAGTGCTAGAGTGACTAGCGGGGGGGCAAAGTACAATGAG.

This chain's CDR3 is CASSESQGVIDEKLFF. The CDR3 bases that were read are TGCGCCAGCAGCGAATCTCAGGGGGTGATTGATGAAAAA. V and J are TRBV5-1 and TRBJ1-4, with 7 bases that match TRBD1. Coverage ceases 3 residues before the CDR3 finishes, and the germline J gene fills in the end. The CDR3 contains 16 residues. Trimming removed 4 bases from V and 6 bases from J; junction bases left unmatched: 12. Germline V gives CDR1 SGHRS, CDR2 YFSETQ. Full variable domain (remainder filled in from reference TRBV5-1 and TRBJ1-4): KAGVTQTPRYLIKTRGQQVTLSCSPISGHRSVSWYQQTPGQGLQFLFEYFSETQRNKGNFPGRFSGRQFSNSRSEMNVSTLELGDSALYLCASSESQGVIDEKLFFGSGTQLSVL.

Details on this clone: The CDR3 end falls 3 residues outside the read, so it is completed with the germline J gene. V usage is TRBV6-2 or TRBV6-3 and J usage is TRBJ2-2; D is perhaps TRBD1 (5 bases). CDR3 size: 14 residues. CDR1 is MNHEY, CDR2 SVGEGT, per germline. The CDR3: CASSYSPDIAKLFF. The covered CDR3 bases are TGTGCCAGCAGTTACTCACCGGACATAGCAAAG.

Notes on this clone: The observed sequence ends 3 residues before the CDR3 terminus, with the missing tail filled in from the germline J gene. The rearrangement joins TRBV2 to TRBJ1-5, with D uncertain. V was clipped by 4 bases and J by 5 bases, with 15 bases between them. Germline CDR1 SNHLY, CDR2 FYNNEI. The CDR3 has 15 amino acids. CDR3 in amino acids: CASSGPPELDQPQHF. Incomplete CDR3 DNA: TGTGCCAGCAGTGGGCCGCCGGAGCTAGATCAGCCC.

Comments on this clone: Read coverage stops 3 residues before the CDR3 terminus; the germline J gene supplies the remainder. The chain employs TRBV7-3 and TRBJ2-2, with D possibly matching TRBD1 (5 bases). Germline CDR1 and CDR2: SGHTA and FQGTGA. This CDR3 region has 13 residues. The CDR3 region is CASSLQGNSPLFF. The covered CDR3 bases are TGTGCCAGCAGCTTACAGGGAAATTCACCG.

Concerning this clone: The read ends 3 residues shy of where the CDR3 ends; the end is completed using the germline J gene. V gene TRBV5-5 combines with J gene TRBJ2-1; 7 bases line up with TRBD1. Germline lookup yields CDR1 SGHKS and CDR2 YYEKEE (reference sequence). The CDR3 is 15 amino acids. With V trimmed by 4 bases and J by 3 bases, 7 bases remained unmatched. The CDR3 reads CASSQLGQVYNEQFF. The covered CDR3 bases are TGTGCCAGCAGCCAACTCGGACAGGTCTACAATGAG.

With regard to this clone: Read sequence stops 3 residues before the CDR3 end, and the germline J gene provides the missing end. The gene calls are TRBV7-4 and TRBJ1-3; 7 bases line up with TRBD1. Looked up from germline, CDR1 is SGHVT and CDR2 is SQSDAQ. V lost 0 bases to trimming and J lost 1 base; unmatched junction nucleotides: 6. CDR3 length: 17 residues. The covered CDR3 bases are TGTGCCAGCAGCTTAGCGGGCGGACAGGCTTCTGGAAACACC. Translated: CASSLAGGQASGNT. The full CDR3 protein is CASSLAGGQASGNTIYF.

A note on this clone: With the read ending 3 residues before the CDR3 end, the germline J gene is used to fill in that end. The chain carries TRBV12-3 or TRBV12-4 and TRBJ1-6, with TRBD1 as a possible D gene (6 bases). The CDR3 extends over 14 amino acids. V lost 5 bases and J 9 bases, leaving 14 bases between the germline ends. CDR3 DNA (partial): TGTGCCAGCAGTACAGGGTCCCCAATTTCACCC. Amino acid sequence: CASSTGSPISP. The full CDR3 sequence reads CASSTGSPISPLHF.

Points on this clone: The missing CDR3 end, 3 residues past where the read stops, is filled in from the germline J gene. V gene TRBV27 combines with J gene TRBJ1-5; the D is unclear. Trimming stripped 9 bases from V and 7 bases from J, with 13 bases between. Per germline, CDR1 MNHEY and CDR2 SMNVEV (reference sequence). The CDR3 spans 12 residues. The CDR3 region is CASGRVEQPQHF. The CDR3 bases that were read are TGTGCCAGTGGTAGGGTAGAGCAGCCC.

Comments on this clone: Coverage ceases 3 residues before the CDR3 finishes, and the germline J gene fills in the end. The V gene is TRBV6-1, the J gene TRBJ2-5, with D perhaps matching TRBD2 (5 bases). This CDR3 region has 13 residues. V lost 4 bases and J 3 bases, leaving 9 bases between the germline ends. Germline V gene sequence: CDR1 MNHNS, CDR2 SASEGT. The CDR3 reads CASSGLAKETQYF. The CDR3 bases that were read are TGTGCCAGCAGTGGGCTAGCCAAAGAGACC.

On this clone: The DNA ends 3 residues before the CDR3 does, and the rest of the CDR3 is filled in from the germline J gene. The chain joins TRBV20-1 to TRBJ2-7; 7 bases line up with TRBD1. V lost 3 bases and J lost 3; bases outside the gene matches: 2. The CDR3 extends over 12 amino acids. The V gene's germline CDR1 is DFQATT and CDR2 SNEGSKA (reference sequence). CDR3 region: CSASPGGYEQYF. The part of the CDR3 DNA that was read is TGCAGTGCTAGCCCAGGGGGCTACGAG.

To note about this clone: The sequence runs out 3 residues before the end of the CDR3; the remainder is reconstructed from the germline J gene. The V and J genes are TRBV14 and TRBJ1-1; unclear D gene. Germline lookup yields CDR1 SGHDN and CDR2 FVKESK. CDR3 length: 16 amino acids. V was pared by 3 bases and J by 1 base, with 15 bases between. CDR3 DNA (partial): TGTGCCAGCAGCCAGCGGTTGTTGACGGAGAACACTGAA. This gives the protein CASSQRLLTENTE. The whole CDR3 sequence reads CASSQRLLTENTEAFF.

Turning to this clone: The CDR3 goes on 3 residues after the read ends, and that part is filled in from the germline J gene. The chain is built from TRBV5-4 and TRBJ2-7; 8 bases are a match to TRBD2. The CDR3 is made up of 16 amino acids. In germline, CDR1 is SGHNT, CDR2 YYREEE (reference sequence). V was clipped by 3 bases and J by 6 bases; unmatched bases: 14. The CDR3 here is CASSSSGTSRIREQYF. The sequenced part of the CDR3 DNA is TGTGCCAGCAGCTCATCCGGGACTAGTAGGATTCGCGAG.

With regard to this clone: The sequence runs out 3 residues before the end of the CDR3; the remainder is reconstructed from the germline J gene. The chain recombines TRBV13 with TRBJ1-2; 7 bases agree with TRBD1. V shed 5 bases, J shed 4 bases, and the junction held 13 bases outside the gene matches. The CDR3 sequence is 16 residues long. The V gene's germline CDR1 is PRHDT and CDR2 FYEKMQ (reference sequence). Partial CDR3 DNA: TGTGCCAGCAGCAGCCAGGGACAGCCTTCTACCTATGGC. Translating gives CASSSQGQPSTYG. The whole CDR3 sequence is CASSSQGQPSTYGYTF. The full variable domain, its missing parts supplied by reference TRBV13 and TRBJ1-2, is AAGVIQSPRHLIKEKRETATLKCYPIPRHDTVYWYQQGPGQDPQFLISFYEKMQSDKGSIPDRFSAQQFSDYHSELNMSSLELGDSALYFCASSSQGQPSTYGYTFGSGTRLTVV.

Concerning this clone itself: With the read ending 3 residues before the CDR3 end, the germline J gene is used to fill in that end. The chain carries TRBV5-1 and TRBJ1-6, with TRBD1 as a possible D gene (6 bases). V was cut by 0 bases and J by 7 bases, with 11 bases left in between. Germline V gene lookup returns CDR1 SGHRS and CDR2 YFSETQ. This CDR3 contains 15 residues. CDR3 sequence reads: CASSLDTGRNSPLHF. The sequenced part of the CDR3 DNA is TGCGCCAGCAGCTTGGATACAGGGAGGAATTCACCC.

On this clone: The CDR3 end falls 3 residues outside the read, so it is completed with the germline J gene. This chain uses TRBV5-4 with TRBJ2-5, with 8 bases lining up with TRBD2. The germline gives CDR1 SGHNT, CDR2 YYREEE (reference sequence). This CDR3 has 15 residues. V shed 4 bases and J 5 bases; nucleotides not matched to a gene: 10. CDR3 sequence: CASSQPPGGLETQYF. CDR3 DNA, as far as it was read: TGTGCCAGCAGCCAACCCCCGGGGGGGCTGGAGACC.

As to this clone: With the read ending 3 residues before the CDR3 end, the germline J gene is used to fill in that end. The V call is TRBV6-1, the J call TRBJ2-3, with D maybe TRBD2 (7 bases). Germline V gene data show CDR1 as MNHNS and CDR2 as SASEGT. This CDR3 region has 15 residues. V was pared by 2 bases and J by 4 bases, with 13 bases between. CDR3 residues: CASSELEGGPDTQYF. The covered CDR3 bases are TGTGCCAGCAGTGAACTAGAGGGGGGGCCAGATACG.

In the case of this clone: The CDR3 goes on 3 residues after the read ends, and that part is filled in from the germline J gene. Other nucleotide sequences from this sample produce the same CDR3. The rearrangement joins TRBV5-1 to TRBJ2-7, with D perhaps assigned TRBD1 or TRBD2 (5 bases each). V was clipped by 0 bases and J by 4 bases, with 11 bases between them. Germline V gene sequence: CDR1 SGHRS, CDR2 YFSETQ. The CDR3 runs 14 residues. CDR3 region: CASSLDRSGYEQYF. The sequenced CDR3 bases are TGCGCCAGCAGCTTGGACAGGTCGGGATACGAG.

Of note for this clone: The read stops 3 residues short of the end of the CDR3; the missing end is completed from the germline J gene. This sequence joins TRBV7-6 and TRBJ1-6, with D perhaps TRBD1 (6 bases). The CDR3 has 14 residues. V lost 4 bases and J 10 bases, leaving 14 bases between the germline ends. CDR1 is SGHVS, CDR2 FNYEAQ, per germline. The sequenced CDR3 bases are TGTGCCAGCAGCTCGGACAGTATCCAGTCACCC. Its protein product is CASSSDSIQSP. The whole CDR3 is CASSSDSIQSPLHF.

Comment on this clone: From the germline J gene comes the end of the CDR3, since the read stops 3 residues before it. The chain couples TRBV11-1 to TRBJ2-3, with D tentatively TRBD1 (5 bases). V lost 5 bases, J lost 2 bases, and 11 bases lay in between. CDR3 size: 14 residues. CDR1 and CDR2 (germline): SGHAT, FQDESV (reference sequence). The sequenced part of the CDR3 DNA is TGTGCCAGCAGCCGGCAGGGAAACACAGATACG. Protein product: CASSRQGNTDT. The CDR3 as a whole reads CASSRQGNTDTQYF.

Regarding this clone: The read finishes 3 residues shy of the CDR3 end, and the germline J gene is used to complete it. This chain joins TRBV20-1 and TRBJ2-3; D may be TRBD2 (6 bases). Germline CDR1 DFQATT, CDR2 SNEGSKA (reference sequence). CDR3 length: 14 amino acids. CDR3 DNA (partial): TGCAGTGCTAAGAGGGACTCGATAAAAGAGACG. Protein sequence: CSAKRDSIKET. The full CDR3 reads CSAKRDSIKETQYF.

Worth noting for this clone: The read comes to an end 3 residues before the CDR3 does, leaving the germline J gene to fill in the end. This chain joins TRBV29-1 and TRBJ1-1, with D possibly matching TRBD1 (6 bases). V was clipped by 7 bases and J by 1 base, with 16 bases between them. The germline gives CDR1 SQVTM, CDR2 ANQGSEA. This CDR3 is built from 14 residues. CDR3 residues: CSAEEGGGNTEAFF. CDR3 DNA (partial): TGCAGCGCCGAAGAGGGAGGGGGGAACACTGAA.